This T cell receptor (beta chain) was retrieved from a study of blood T cell repertoires in COVID-19. Looking at the study overall: Samples came from the United States, Italy and Spain, spanning acute and convalescent COVID-19.

Measured with immunoSEQ multiplex PCR; TCRdb has only the in-frame clones, and not every one. The top ten clones hold approximately 3.5% of a sample with 210,000 or so clones, 88% of them seen once. Up to 2 weeks before entering the study, exposed participants had met a COVID-19 case. The CDR3 covers 15 residues. Germline CDR1 reads GTSNPN; CDR2 reads SVGIG (reference sequence). V was clipped by 0 bases and J by 0 bases, with 9 bases between them. This sequence joins TRBV30 and TRBJ1-3; D remains unclear. The sequence came from a woman in her 30s who had been exposed to COVID-19. Source material: PBMCs or T cells enriched from blood (not recorded which). CDR3 amino acids: CAWSVEGHSGNTIYF. The CDR3 coding sequence is TGTGCCTGGAGTGTGGAGGGCCACTCTGGAAACACCATATATTTT.